This T cell receptor beta chain was observed in a study of blood T cell repertoires in COVID-19. About the study: Donors in the United States, Italy and Spain gave samples during acute or convalescent COVID-19. Nucleic acid was either cDNA or gDNA, and it came from T cells, B-cell-depleted T cells, or PBMCs.

Germline V lookup: CDR1 GTSNPN, CDR2 SVGIG (reference sequence). The CDR3 spans 13 residues. V gave up 1 base and J gave up 8 bases, with 11 bases separating them. Authors' data handling: Amplification with reference gene primers provided the estimates of nucleated cell counts. Some clones are missing from TCRdb's copy, which holds only in-frame ones; the method was immunoSEQ multiplex PCR. V and J calls and clone size are given by that table; D and trimming were obtained from the DNA. Of a few hundred thousand clones in the sample, 88% were seen once. What was sequenced was peripheral blood. The chain has TRBV30 and TRBJ1-4; D is undetermined. The clonotype comes from a woman aged 40 to 49 who had recovered from COVID-19. Here the CDR3 DNA reads TGTGCCTGGAGTGGCGGAACCGGGGAAAAACTGTTTTTT. Translated, it gives CAWSGGTGEKLFF.